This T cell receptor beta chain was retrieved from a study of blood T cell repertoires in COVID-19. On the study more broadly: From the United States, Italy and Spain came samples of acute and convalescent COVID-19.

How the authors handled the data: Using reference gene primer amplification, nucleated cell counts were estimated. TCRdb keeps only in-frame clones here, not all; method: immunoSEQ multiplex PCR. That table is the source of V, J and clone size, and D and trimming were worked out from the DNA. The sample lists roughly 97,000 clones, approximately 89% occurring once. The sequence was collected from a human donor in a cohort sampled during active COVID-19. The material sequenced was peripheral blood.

CDR3 sequence reads: CASSSGLAGQAGELFF. The CDR3 region has the DNA TGTGCCAGCAGCTCGGGACTAGCGGGGCAAGCCGGGGAGCTGTTTTTT. This chain joins TRBV7-3 and TRBJ2-2; the match to TRBD2 covers 13 bases. This CDR3 spans 16 amino acids. Germline assignment: CDR1 SGHTA and CDR2 FQGTGA. The V gene end was trimmed by 4 bases and the J gene end by 6 bases; junction bases not matched to a gene: 5.